These 27 T cell receptor beta chains were sequenced from one sample in a study of blood T cell repertoires in COVID-19. Clones were sequenced by immunoSEQ multiplex PCR, and TCRdb holds only the in-frame ones, with some missing. Here the sample spans 100,000 to 150,000 clones, 88% being singletons. The sequenced material came from peripheral blood. Every receptor here comes from a man in his forties or fifties with acute or convalescent COVID-19.

This chain connects TRBV28 to TRBJ2-1; 7 positions agree with TRBD2. Germline CDR1 reads MDHEN; CDR2 reads SYDVKM. The CDR3 length is 14 residues. J gave up 3 bases and V 10 bases, and 9 bases lay outside the gene matches. CDR3 amino acids: CATRPGGSYNEQFF. CDR3 DNA: TGTGCCACCCGCCCTGGCGGGAGCTACAATGAGCAGTTCTTC.

The chain links TRBV5-6 to TRBJ1-1; tentatively, D is TRBD1 (5 bases). The CDR3 has 13 amino acids. Trimming removed 5 bases from V and 5 bases from J, with 13 bases in between. Germline lookup yields CDR1 SGHDT and CDR2 YYEEEE. DNA of the CDR3: TGTGCCAGCAGAAAGCTTGGGGCGACTGAAGCTTTCTTT. Its translation: CASRKLGATEAFF.

This clone showed up just a few times. The CDR3: CAWSSTGYGSPLHF. The CDR3 coding sequence is TGTGCCTGGAGTTCAACAGGGTACGGTTCACCCCTCCACTTT. V and J are TRBV30 and TRBJ1-6, with D possibly being TRBD1 (6 bases). V lost 2 bases and J 9 bases, leaving 14 bases between the germline ends. Germline CDR1 is GTSNPN and CDR2 is SVGIG (reference sequence). This CDR3 comprises 14 residues. Full variable domain (missing parts from reference TRBV30 and TRBJ1-6): SQTIHQWPATLVQPVGSPLSLECTVEGTSNPNLYWYRQAAGRGLQLLFYSVGIGQISSEVPQNLSASRPQDRQFILSSKKLLLSDSGFYLCAWSSTGYGSPLHFGNGTRLTVT.

This clone is a singleton in its sample. The chain recombines TRBV3-1 (or the pseudogene TRBV3-2) with TRBJ1-4, with D hard to call. The V gene lost 1 base and the J gene lost 5 bases, with 8 bases spanning the gap. The CDR3 loop spans 14 amino acids. Germline V lookup: CDR1 LGHDT, CDR2 YNNKEL (reference sequence). The CDR3 here is CASSQVTVNEKLFF. The CDR3 DNA reads as TGTGCCAGCAGCCAAGTTACGGTGAATGAAAAACTGTTTTTT.

This clone was seen a handful of times. This chain joins TRBV7-9 and TRBJ2-6; unclear D gene. CDR1 is SEHNR and CDR2 is FQNEAQ in the germline V gene (reference sequence). The CDR3 spans 18 residues. Trimming took 1 base from V and 0 from J, leaving 13 bases between them. CDR3 loop: CASSLGRNIISGANVLTF. In DNA form, the CDR3 reads TGTGCCAGCAGCTTAGGCCGAAACATTATCTCTGGGGCCAACGTCCTGACTTTC.

The table lists this clone with a few counts. The V call is TRBV2, the J call TRBJ2-5; 10 bases match TRBD2. CDR3 length equals 15 residues. Germline V CDR1 and CDR2: SNHLY, FYNNEI. The V gene end was trimmed by 7 bases and the J gene end by 4 bases; junction bases not matched to a gene: 9. CDR3 protein: CASMPRLAGSETQYF. In DNA form, the CDR3 reads TGTGCCAGCATGCCCAGACTAGCGGGCTCAGAGACCCAGTACTTC.

This chain joins TRBV18 and TRBJ1-5; D is possibly TRBD1 (5 bases). Trimming left V 6 bases short and J 8 bases short, with 11 bases between. CDR3 length: 12 amino acids. Germline assignment: CDR1 KGHSH and CDR2 LQKENI. The CDR3 region is CASSTGGEPQHF. The CDR3 coding sequence is TGTGCCAGCTCCACCGGGGGGGAGCCCCAGCATTTT.

The CDR3 here is CASSPRRGEAQNIQYF. CDR3 DNA: TGTGCCAGCAGCCCCCGCCGTGGGGAGGCCCAAAACATTCAGTACTTC. V gene TRBV5-4 combines with J gene TRBJ2-4; tentatively, D is TRBD2 (6 bases). Deletions cut 4 bases from V and 5 bases from J, with 19 bases between. Germline V CDR1 and CDR2: SGHNT, YYREEE (reference sequence). CDR3 size: 16 residues.

This clone was seen a handful of times. J is TRBJ1-5 and V is TRBV6-5; 9 nucleotides match TRBD1. CDR1 is MNHEY, CDR2 SVGAGI, per germline. This CDR3 contains 15 residues. Losses at the gene ends were 10 bases for V and 6 bases for J; bases not matched to a gene: 13. The CDR3 loop is CATQVGTGTGQPQHF. The DNA of the CDR3 is TGTGCCACCCAAGTAGGGACAGGGACGGGTCAGCCCCAGCATTTT.

The rearrangement uses TRBV6-2 or TRBV6-3 and TRBJ1-1; TRBD1 matches 9 bases. Per germline, CDR1 MNHEY and CDR2 SVGEGT. The J segment lost 0 bases and the V segment lost 3 bases, leaving 11 bases of the junction unmatched. CDR3 size: 18 residues. The CDR3 here is CASSYKAGQGLMNTEAFF. The CDR3 bases are TGTGCCAGCAGTTATAAGGCGGGACAGGGCCTCATGAACACTGAAGCTTTCTTT.

This clone was recorded only once. The chain carries TRBV6-5 and TRBJ2-7; possible D gene TRBD2, 5 bases. Germline V gene sequence: CDR1 MNHEY, CDR2 SVGAGI. This CDR3 has 14 amino acids. Trimming shortened V by 6 bases and J by 2 bases, and 14 bases separated the two germline ends. The CDR3 DNA reads TGTGCCAGCAGCAGCGACTACTACGCCTACGAGCAGTACTTC. Its protein product is CASSSDYYAYEQYF.

A word on this clone: The junction shows a germline mismatch at one end, possibly a read error. V usage is TRBV19 and J usage is TRBJ2-1; 8 positions agree with TRBD1. The germline V gene encodes CDR1 LNHDA and CDR2 SQIVND (reference sequence). The CDR3 length is 12 residues. Here the CDR3 DNA reads TGTGCCAGTAGTATTATGGACAGGGTCATGGTCTTC. It codes for CASSIMDRVMVF. The full variable domain, completed using reference TRBV19 and TRBJ2-1, is DGGITQSPKYLFRKEGQNVTLSCEQNLNHDAMYWYRQDPGQGLRLIYYSQIVNDFQKGDIAEGYSVSREKKESFPLTVTSAQKNPTAFYLCASSIMDRVMVFGPGTRLTVL.

This chain uses TRBV6-5 with TRBJ2-7, with 10 positions matching TRBD1. Trimming removed 2 bases from V and 2 bases from J; junction bases left unmatched: 0. The germline gives CDR1 MNHEY, CDR2 SVGAGI. CDR3 length: 14 amino acids. This chain's CDR3 is CASSYGTGAYEQYF. Here the CDR3 DNA reads TGTGCCAGCAGTTACGGGACAGGGGCCTACGAGCAGTACTTC.

The rearrangement joins TRBV5-4 to TRBJ2-7, with 8 nucleotides matching TRBD2. V was pared by 3 bases and J by 3 bases, with 11 bases of the junction left unmatched. This CDR3 is 16 amino acids long. CDR1 is SGHNT and CDR2 is YYREEE in the germline V gene (reference sequence). CDR3 sequence: CASSSGPSGRRYEQYF. The CDR3 DNA follows: TGTGCCAGCAGCTCAGGACCTAGCGGGCGACGCTACGAGCAGTACTTC.

V is TRBV19 and J is TRBJ2-3; D is ambiguous. CDR1 and CDR2 (germline): LNHDA, SQIVND (reference sequence). There are 13 residues in the CDR3. V lost 5 bases and J lost 4, with 10 bases in between. The CDR3 nucleotides read TGTGCCAGTAGTCTATTGCCTCCAGATACGCAGTATTTT. Its protein product is CASSLLPPDTQYF.

The chain links TRBV18 to TRBJ2-7, with 7 bases that match TRBD1. The CDR3 runs to 14 residues. The trim removed 3 bases at V and 6 bases at J, leaving 8 bases unmatched. Germline-derived CDR1 and CDR2 are KGHSH and LQKENI. The DNA for the CDR3 is TGTGCCAGCTCACCGCAGTCAGGGGGTAGCGAGCAGTACTTC. Protein product: CASSPQSGGSEQYF.

The rearrangement uses TRBV5-1 and TRBJ2-2, with D hard to call. CDR1 SGHRS and CDR2 YFSETQ come from the germline V gene. V shed 4 bases and J shed 2 bases, with 9 bases lying between them. There are 14 residues in the CDR3. The CDR3 here is CASSPNLNTGELFF. As DNA, the CDR3 is TGCGCCAGCAGCCCCAACCTAAACACCGGGGAGCTGTTTTTT.

This clone was seen more than once but under ten times. The chain is built from TRBV27 and TRBJ2-7, with D possibly TRBD2 on 6 matching bases. The CDR3 loop spans 16 amino acids. Germline assignment: CDR1 MNHEY and CDR2 SMNVEV (reference sequence). Between the trimmed V and J ends, which lost 0 bases and 0 bases, there was a span of 12 bases. In DNA, the CDR3 is TGTGCCAGCAGTTTATCGGGGGGTGCGGTCTCCTACGAGCAGTACTTC. Translating gives CASSLSGGAVSYEQYF.

The chain has TRBV13 and TRBJ2-7, with 15 nucleotides matching TRBD2. The ends lost 5 bases at V and 4 bases at J; junction bases unmatched: 9. In germline, CDR1 is PRHDT, CDR2 FYEKMQ (reference sequence). The CDR3 loop spans 17 amino acids. CDR3 nucleotides: TGTGCCAGCAGCCTTAGGACTAGCGGGAGGGCCGAATACGAGCAGTACTTC. It translates to CASSLRTSGRAEYEQYF.

The chain is built from TRBV27 and TRBJ1-5, with TRBD1 as a possible D gene (6 bases). Germline V gene lookup returns CDR1 MNHEY and CDR2 SMNVEV (reference sequence). There are 14 residues in the CDR3. Trimming removed 0 bases from V and 4 bases from J, with 7 bases in between. Written as DNA, the CDR3 is TGTGCCAGCAGTTTATCGGGGACAAATCAGCCCCAGCATTTT. Residues: CASSLSGTNQPQHF.

The CDR3 bases are TGTGCCAGCAGCAAAGAGTCGGCAGGGGATCACAATTCACCCCTCCACTTT. It codes for CASSKESAGDHNSPLHF. The chain joins TRBV21-1 to TRBJ1-6; the table's TRBD1 call for D was not verified on the DNA. TRBV21-1 is a pseudogene segment. CDR3 length: 17 residues.

CDR3 bases: TGTGCCTGGATACCCCTGGGACAGGGGGATAATTCACCCCTCCACTTT. This gives the protein CAWIPLGQGDNSPLHF. The genes are TRBV30 and TRBJ1-6, with 11 bases fitting TRBD1. Germline CDR1 GTSNPN, CDR2 SVGIG (reference sequence). The CDR3 length is 16 residues. Germline trimming cut 4 bases from V and 5 bases from J; bases unmatched to any gene: 7.

The chain uses TRBV5-4 and TRBJ2-3; 7 nucleotides agree with TRBD2. Germline lookup yields CDR1 SGHNT and CDR2 YYREEE (reference sequence). The CDR3 is 15 residues long. With 1 base clipped from V and 3 bases from J, the junction kept 5 bases outside the gene matches. CDR3 bases: TGTGCCAGCAGCTTGAGGCGGGAGACTACAGATACGCAGTATTTT. The encoded protein is CASSLRRETTDTQYF. The whole variable domain, remainder taken from reference TRBV5-4 and TRBJ2-3, is ETGVTQSPTHLIKTRGQQVTLRCSSQSGHNTVSWYQQALGQGPQFIFQYYREEENGRGNFPPRFSGLQFPNYSSELNVNALELDDSALYLCASSLRRETTDTQYFGPGTRLTVL.

The V gene is TRBV3-1 (or the pseudogene TRBV3-2), the J gene TRBJ1-1; 9 bases are shared with TRBD1. J lost 8 bases, V lost 2 bases, and 12 bases had no gene match. The germline CDR1 and CDR2 sequences are LGHDT and YNNKEL (reference sequence). This CDR3 is built from 16 residues. CDR3 nucleotides: TGTGCCAGCAGCCAAAGGTCACAGGGGGCTGTAGCGGAAGCTTTCTTT. Translated, it gives CASSQRSQGAVAEAFF.

The chain employs TRBV10-1 and TRBJ2-3; 7 bases align to TRBD2. Germline CDR1 is WNHNN and CDR2 is SYGVQD (reference sequence). This CDR3 region has 15 residues. With V trimmed by 5 bases and J by 2 bases, 7 bases remained unmatched. CDR3 region: CASSRGLQFTDTQYF. For the CDR3, the DNA is TGCGCCAGCAGTCGGGGACTACAATTCACAGATACGCAGTATTTT.

The J gene is TRBJ1-5, the V gene TRBV30; D gene unclear. This CDR3 has 13 residues. The germline V gene encodes CDR1 GTSNPN and CDR2 SVGIG (reference sequence). V was trimmed by 2 bases and J by 3 bases, leaving 8 bases between them. The CDR3 DNA sequence: TGTGCCTGGAGTCGAGGGCCCAATCAGCCCCAGCATTTT. It is translated as CAWSRGPNQPQHF.

V gene TRBV21-1 combines with J gene TRBJ1-2; the table's D call TRBD1 went unverified against the DNA. TRBV21-1 is an annotated pseudogene. CDR3 size: 18 residues. The CDR3 coding sequence is TGTGCCAGCAGGCGGAAAACAGGGGCCTCAAACCGGGGCTATGGCTACACCTTC. This codes for CASRRKTGASNRGYGYTF.